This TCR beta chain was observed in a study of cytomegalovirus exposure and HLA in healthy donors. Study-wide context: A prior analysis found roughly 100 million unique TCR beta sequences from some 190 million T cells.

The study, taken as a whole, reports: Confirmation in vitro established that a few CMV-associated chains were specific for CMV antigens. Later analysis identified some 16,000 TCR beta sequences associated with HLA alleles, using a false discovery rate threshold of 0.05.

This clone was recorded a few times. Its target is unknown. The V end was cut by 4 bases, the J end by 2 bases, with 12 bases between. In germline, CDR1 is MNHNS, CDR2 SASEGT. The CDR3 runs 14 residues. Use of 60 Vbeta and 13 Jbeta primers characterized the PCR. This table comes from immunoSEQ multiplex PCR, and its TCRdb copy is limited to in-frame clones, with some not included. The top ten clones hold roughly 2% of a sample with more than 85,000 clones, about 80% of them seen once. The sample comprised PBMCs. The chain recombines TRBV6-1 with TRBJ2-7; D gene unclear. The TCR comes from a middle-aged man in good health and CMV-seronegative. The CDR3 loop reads CASSATTTAYEQYF. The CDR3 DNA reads TGTGCCAGCAGTGCTACTACAACTGCCTACGAGCAGTACTTC.